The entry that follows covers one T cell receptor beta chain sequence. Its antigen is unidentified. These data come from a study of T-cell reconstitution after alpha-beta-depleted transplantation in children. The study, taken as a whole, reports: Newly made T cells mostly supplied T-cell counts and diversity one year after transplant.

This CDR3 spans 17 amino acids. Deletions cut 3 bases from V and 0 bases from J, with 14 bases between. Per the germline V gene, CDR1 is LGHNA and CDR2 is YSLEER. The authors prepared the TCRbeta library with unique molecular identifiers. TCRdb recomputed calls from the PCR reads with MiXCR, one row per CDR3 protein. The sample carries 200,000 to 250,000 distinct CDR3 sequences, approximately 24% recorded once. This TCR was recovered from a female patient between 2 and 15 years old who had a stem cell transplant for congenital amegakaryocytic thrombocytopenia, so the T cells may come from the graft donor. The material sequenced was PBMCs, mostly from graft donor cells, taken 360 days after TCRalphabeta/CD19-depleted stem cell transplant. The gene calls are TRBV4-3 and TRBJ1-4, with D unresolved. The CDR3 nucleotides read TGCGCCAGCAGCCATGGTCTTGCGTGCGCAACTAATGAAAAACTGTTTTTT. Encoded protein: CASSHGLACATNEKLFF.